Listed below are T cell receptor beta chains from one sample, sequenced in a study of response to subunit inactivated influenza vaccine. TCRdb re-called the RT-PCR reads through MiXCR, storing one row per CDR3 protein. The repertoire has 800,000 or so distinct CDR3 sequences, 21% of them found once; the top ten carry roughly a tenth. The sample here was PBMCs from blood, taken roughly 5 days after vaccination. The source is a man over 45 who received an inactivated influenza vaccine. Both conserved end residues are part of each CDR3. D genes are given only for firm matches. A clone size is listed for some rows: how often the clone was seen (once, few, many), or a class if it is expanded.

D: -; J: TRBJ1-4; size: -; V: TRBV6-5; DNA: TGTGCCAGCAGTTACTACGGGGGCCGGAGTGAAAAACTGTTTTTT; CDR3: CASSYYGGRSEKLFF
D: TRBD1; J: TRBJ2-7; size: -; V: TRBV29-1; DNA: TGCAGCGTTGAACTGGACAGGGACCACGAGCAGTACTTC; CDR3: CSVELDRDHEQYF
D: TRBD1; J: TRBJ2-5; size: many; V: TRBV20-1; DNA: TGCAGTGCCGTCGGGACAGTTGAGACCCAGTACTTC; CDR3: CSAVGTVETQYF
D: -; J: TRBJ2-7; size: few; V: TRBV10-3; DNA: TGTGCCATGGGGACTCCCCCCTACGAGCAGTACTTC; CDR3: CAMGTPPYEQYF
D: -; J: TRBJ2-5; size: few; V: TRBV6-6; DNA: TGTGCCAGCAGTTACTCCTTGGCGAACACCCAGTACTTC; CDR3: CASSYSLANTQYF
D: -; J: TRBJ1-2; size: -; V: TRBV29-1; DNA: TGCAGCGTGGGACCCCTAAGAGGGACCAACTATGGCTACACCTTC; CDR3: CSVGPLRGTNYGYTF
D: TRBD2; J: TRBJ2-3; size: -; V: TRBV20-1; DNA: TGCAGTGCTAGAGATTATAGGACTAGCGGGAGGGCAGATACGCAGTATTTT; CDR3: CSARDYRTSGRADTQYF
D: TRBD1; J: TRBJ2-1; size: -; V: TRBV5-1; DNA: TGCGCCAGCAGCTTATGGGGACAGGGAAACAATGAGCAGTTCTTC; CDR3: CASSLWGQGNNEQFF
D: TRBD1; J: TRBJ2-7; size: few; V: TRBV28; DNA: TGTGCCAGCAGTTTTTTCGGCGACAGGGGAGAGGAGCAGTACTTC; CDR3: CASSFFGDRGEEQYF
D: -; J: TRBJ2-7; size: -; V: TRBV5-1; DNA: TGCGCCAGCAGCTTGGCAGAGGACCGGGTCTCCTACGAGCAGTACTTC; CDR3: CASSLAEDRVSYEQYF
D: -; J: TRBJ2-7; size: few; V: TRBV5-6; DNA: TGTGCCAGCAGCACCGGTCCCGTATGCCCGCAGTACTTC; CDR3: CASSTGPVCPQYF
D: TRBD1; J: TRBJ1-6; size: -; V: TRBV27; DNA: TGTGCCAGCAGTTTATCCCCAGGGGGCGCAAGAAATTCACCCCTCCACTTT; CDR3: CASSLSPGGARNSPLHF
D: -; J: TRBJ1-5; size: few; V: TRBV12-3/TRBV12-4; DNA: TGTGCCAGCAGTTTTCGGGGTAGCAATCAGCCCCAGCATTTT; CDR3: CASSFRGSNQPQHF
D: -; J: TRBJ2-7; size: few; V: TRBV5-6; DNA: TGTGCCAGCAGCTTGAGTTTAGGGCAGACTCTCTACGAGCAGTACTTC; CDR3: CASSLSLGQTLYEQYF
D: TRBD2; J: TRBJ2-5; size: once; V: TRBV4-1; DNA: TGCGCCAGCAGCCAGGGTAGCGGGAGGGCCGTAGAGACCCAGTACTTC; CDR3: CASSQGSGRAVETQYF
D: TRBD2; J: TRBJ2-1; size: -; V: TRBV11-2; DNA: TGTGCCAGCAGCTTAGAGCGACTAGCGGGAGCTAATGAGCAGTTCTTC; CDR3: CASSLERLAGANEQFF
D: TRBD2; J: TRBJ2-1; size: -; V: TRBV6-2/TRBV6-3; DNA: TGTGCCAGCAAAATAGCGGGAGGGCCCCATGAGCAGTTCTTC; CDR3: CASKIAGGPHEQFF
D: -; J: TRBJ1-5; size: few; V: TRBV20-1; DNA: TGCAGTGCTTACTATTATAGCAATCAGCCCCAGCATTTT; CDR3: CSAYYYSNQPQHF
D: -; J: TRBJ1-2; size: few; V: TRBV20-1; DNA: TGCAGTGCTAGATTTAAGGGCGACTATGGCTACACCTTC; CDR3: CSARFKGDYGYTF
D: -; J: TRBJ1-2; size: -; V: TRBV7-2; DNA: TGTGCCAGCAGCCCCGACAGGAATGGCTACACCTTC; CDR3: CASSPDRNGYTF
D: -; J: TRBJ1-4; size: few; V: TRBV20-1; DNA: TGCAGTGCGAGGGTCCAGGCAACTAATGAAAAACTGTTTTTT; CDR3: CSARVQATNEKLFF